Shown below are 32 T cell receptor beta chains from a single sample sequenced in a study of blood T cell repertoires in COVID-19. Data came from immunoSEQ multiplex PCR; TCRdb stores just in-frame clones and leaves some out. Of fewer than 250,000 clones listed, approximately 90% are singletons. The specimen sequenced was peripheral blood. Every receptor here comes from a man between 65 and 79 years old with acute or convalescent COVID-19.

The chain has TRBV7-9 and TRBJ2-4; D may be TRBD2 (6 bases). Trimming took off 2 bases at V and 9 bases at J, with 11 bases between the two ends. CDR1 and CDR2 from the germline V gene are SEHNR and FQNEAQ (reference sequence). CDR3 length: 13 residues. The DNA for the CDR3 is TGTGCCAGCAGCTTAATCATTAGCGGCATTCAGTACTTC. Translation: CASSLIISGIQYF.

J is TRBJ1-1 and V is TRBV24-1; D is undetermined. V was pared by 2 bases and J by 12 bases, with 9 bases between. The germline V gene encodes CDR1 KGHDR and CDR2 SFDVKD. CDR3 length equals 11 residues. CDR3 nucleotides: TGTGCCACCAGTGATTATGGGAGTACTTTCTTT. This codes for CATSDYGSTFF.

The chain has TRBV3-1 (or the pseudogene TRBV3-2) and TRBJ2-2, with 7 positions matching TRBD1. J gave up 8 bases and V 5 bases, and 11 bases lay outside the gene matches. Germline V CDR1 and CDR2: LGHDT, YNNKEL (reference sequence). The CDR3 contains 15 residues. CDR3: CASSSPGQTGGELFF. As DNA, the CDR3 is TGTGCCAGCAGCTCGCCCGGGCAGACAGGGGGGGAGCTGTTTTTT.

The chain combines TRBV25-1 with TRBJ2-1, with 8 bases lining up with TRBD1. There are 15 residues in the CDR3. The trim removed 3 bases at V and 6 bases at J, leaving 7 bases unmatched. The germline gives CDR1 MGHDK, CDR2 SYGVNS. This CDR3 is CASSDPGQVSNEQFF. CDR3 coding DNA: TGTGCCAGCAGTGACCCGGGACAGGTATCCAATGAGCAGTTCTTC.

This rearrangement joins TRBV18 to TRBJ2-3, with 7 bases that match TRBD1. The CDR3 contains 13 residues. V gave up 4 bases and J gave up 9 bases; unmatched junction bases: 7. Germline V lookup: CDR1 KGHSH, CDR2 LQKENI. The CDR3 loop is CASSLTGSYTQYF. For the CDR3, the DNA is TGTGCCAGCTCACTGACAGGGTCCTACACGCAGTATTTT.

The chain recombines TRBV4-3 with TRBJ2-3, with D possibly matching TRBD2 (5 bases). Per the germline V gene, CDR1 is LGHNA and CDR2 is YSLEER. The CDR3 covers 16 residues. V was cut by 0 bases and J by 6 bases, with 16 bases left in between. The CDR3 region is CASSQDIQRSMDTQYF. DNA for the CDR3: TGCGCCAGCAGCCAAGATATCCAGCGGTCTATGGATACGCAGTATTTT.

The genes are TRBV3-1 (or the pseudogene TRBV3-2) and TRBJ1-1; no reliable D call. Germline CDR1 is LGHDT and CDR2 is YNNKEL (reference sequence). The CDR3 is 17 amino acids. V was pared by 0 bases and J by 3 bases, with 17 bases between. The CDR3 is CASSQEAGTLRDTEAFF. The CDR3 DNA follows: TGTGCCAGCAGCCAAGAAGCGGGAACATTAAGGGACACTGAAGCTTTCTTT.

The chain uses TRBV18 and TRBJ2-3; TRBD1 is a possible D gene (6 bases). CDR1 is KGHSH and CDR2 is LQKENI in the germline V gene. The CDR3 is 14 amino acids. Trimming removed 3 bases from V and 2 bases from J, with 9 bases in between. The CDR3 region is CASSPDRYTDTQYF. The CDR3 DNA reads TGTGCCAGCTCACCGGACAGATACACAGATACGCAGTATTTT.

The CDR3 DNA follows: TGTGCCAGCAGTTTAAGACTAGCGGGAGGGCCCACAACCGGGGAGCTGTTTTTT. Translated: CASSLRLAGGPTTGELFF. The genes are TRBV28 and TRBJ2-2; 14 bases agree with TRBD2. The V gene end was trimmed by 2 bases and the J gene end by 5 bases; junction bases not matched to a gene: 7. Per the germline V gene, CDR1 is MDHEN and CDR2 is SYDVKM. The CDR3 totals 18 residues.

This clone occurred once. V and J are TRBV28 and TRBJ2-7, with TRBD2 matching over 8 bases. Germline V gene data show CDR1 as MDHEN and CDR2 as SYDVKM. V shed 5 bases and J 2 bases; nucleotides not matched to a gene: 5. This CDR3 has 14 residues. The CDR3 loop reads CASSGTRGAYEQYF. CDR3 DNA sequence: TGTGCCAGCAGTGGGACTAGGGGGGCCTACGAGCAGTACTTC.

This clone showed up just once. The V call is TRBV2, the J call TRBJ2-7; 11 bases match TRBD1. Trimming took 0 bases from V and 9 from J; bases not matched to a gene: 7. Germline lookup yields CDR1 SNHLY and CDR2 FYNNEI. CDR3 length: 15 amino acids. DNA of the CDR3: TGTGCCAGCAGTGAAGCCGGGGGACAGGGGGTCAGGCAGTACTTC. Amino acids: CASSEAGGQGVRQYF. The full variable domain, completed using reference TRBV2 and TRBJ2-7, is EPEVTQTPSHQVTQMGQEVILRCVPISNHLYFYWYRQILGQKVEFLVSFYNNEISEKSEIFDDQFSVERPDGSNFTLKIRSTKLEDSAMYFCASSEAGGQGVRQYFGPGTRLTVT.

The chain joins TRBV27 to TRBJ1-1; 9 nucleotides align to TRBD1. The V gene end was trimmed by 0 bases and the J gene end by 1 base; junction bases not matched to a gene: 0. Germline V gene data show CDR1 as MNHEY and CDR2 as SMNVEV (reference sequence). The CDR3 is made up of 15 amino acids. The CDR3 coding sequence is TGTGCCAGCAGTTTATCGACAGGGGGGAACACTGAAGCTTTCTTT. Encoded protein: CASSLSTGGNTEAFF.

The chain recombines TRBV2 with TRBJ1-1, with TRBD1 identical over 8 bases. The CDR3 consists of 14 residues. V trimming: 2 bases; J trimming: 7 bases; junction bases outside the gene matches: 6. Germline-derived CDR1 and CDR2 are SNHLY and FYNNEI. This chain's CDR3 is CASSELSGGFEAFF. In nucleotides, the CDR3 is TGTGCCAGCAGTGAACTGTCAGGGGGCTTTGAAGCTTTCTTT.

The chain links TRBV9 to TRBJ2-3, with D perhaps TRBD2 (5 bases). Germline CDR1 and CDR2: SGDLS and YYNGEE. The V gene lost 0 bases and the J gene lost 6 bases, with 11 bases spanning the gap. The CDR3 loop spans 14 amino acids. Written as DNA, the CDR3 is TGTGCCAGCAGCGTAGTTGGGAGTTCGGATACGCAGTATTTT. It codes for CASSVVGSSDTQYF.

The chain combines TRBV4-2 with TRBJ2-6; 10 positions agree with TRBD1. This CDR3 comprises 19 residues. Germline V gives CDR1 LGHNA, CDR2 YNFKEQ. Unmatched junction bases numbered 18, after V lost 5 bases and J lost 8 bases. CDR3 loop: CASSARTGGIGSGPNVLTF. Here the CDR3 DNA reads TGTGCCAGCAGCGCCCGGACAGGGGGTATAGGGAGTGGTCCCAACGTCCTGACTTTC.

This chain links TRBV24-1 with TRBJ2-1, with D possibly being TRBD1 (6 bases). Germline V CDR1 and CDR2: KGHDR, SFDVKD. This CDR3 spans 17 amino acids. Trimming took off 3 bases at V and 5 bases at J, with 19 bases between the two ends. CDR3 sequence reads: CATSDARTASNNNEQFF. CDR3 DNA sequence: TGTGCCACCAGTGATGCTAGGACAGCTTCAAACAACAATGAGCAGTTCTTC.

Only one count was recorded for this clone. V usage is TRBV18 and J usage is TRBJ2-3; 10 nucleotides line up with TRBD2. V shed 6 bases and J 2 bases; nucleotides not matched to a gene: 8. Germline loops: CDR1 KGHSH, CDR2 LQKENI. The CDR3 spans 16 residues. CDR3 in DNA: TGTGCCAGCTCTATAGCGGGAGGTTACTCCACAGATACGCAGTATTTT. Translating gives CASSIAGGYSTDTQYF.

The rearrangement uses TRBV27 and TRBJ2-3; 13 bases align to TRBD2. J was trimmed by 15 bases and V by 2 bases; bases with no gene match: 11. CDR1 and CDR2 (germline): MNHEY, SMNVEV (reference sequence). This CDR3 comprises 15 residues. In nucleotides, the CDR3 is TGTGCCAGCAGTTTAAGGACTAGCGGGGGACATGGGCATTATTTT. It translates to CASSLRTSGGHGHYF.

The rearrangement joins TRBV11-2 to TRBJ2-1; no clear D gene. The CDR3 is made up of 12 amino acids. V lost 3 bases and J lost 8, with 8 bases in between. CDR1 and CDR2 (germline): SGHAT, FQNNGV. The CDR3 reads CASSFYGHEQFF. The CDR3, as DNA: TGTGCCAGCAGCTTCTATGGGCATGAGCAGTTCTTC.

This clone was seen a few times. This chain connects TRBV10-2 to TRBJ2-5; TRBD2 matches at 7 bases. The length of the CDR3 is 13 residues. The V segment lost 3 bases and the J segment 5 bases; nucleotides outside the gene matches: 3. The germline gives CDR1 WSHSY, CDR2 SAAADI. The CDR3 region has the DNA TGCGCCAGCAGTGATACTAGCGTCGAGACCCAGTACTTC. It encodes CASSDTSVETQYF.

The chain links TRBV15 to TRBJ2-7; D is undetermined. The ends were cut back, 0 bases at V and 4 bases at J, with 13 bases in the middle. The germline gives CDR1 LNHNV, CDR2 YYDKDF (reference sequence). This CDR3 is built from 15 residues. The DNA for the CDR3 is TGTGCCACCAGCAGAGATCCAGGCAGTCGGTACGAGCAGTACTTC. Amino acid sequence: CATSRDPGSRYEQYF.

The chain couples TRBV19 to TRBJ1-5, with 8 bases matching TRBD1. With 4 bases clipped from V and 0 bases from J, the junction kept 2 bases outside the gene matches. The CDR3 totals 15 residues. The germline V gene encodes CDR1 LNHDA and CDR2 SQIVND (reference sequence). Here the CDR3 DNA reads TGTGCCAGTAGTAAGACAGGGGATAGCAATCAGCCCCAGCATTTT. It codes for CASSKTGDSNQPQHF. Looking up the rest from reference TRBV19 and TRBJ1-5 gives the full variable domain: DGGITQSPKYLFRKEGQNVTLSCEQNLNHDAMYWYRQDPGQGLRLIYYSQIVNDFQKGDIAEGYSVSREKKESFPLTVTSAQKNPTAFYLCASSKTGDSNQPQHFGDGTRLSIL.

The chain couples TRBV18 to TRBJ2-4; a possible D gene is TRBD2 (5 bases). Per the germline V gene, CDR1 is KGHSH and CDR2 is LQKENI. The CDR3 length is 12 residues. V lost 5 bases to trimming and J lost 12 bases, with 14 bases between them. Written as DNA, the CDR3 is TGTGCCAGCTCAACCGGTGGGAGTACTCAGTACTTC. Encoded protein: CASSTGGSTQYF.

The genes are TRBV28 and TRBJ1-1; the match to TRBD1 covers 7 bases. V shed 6 bases, J shed 4 bases, and the junction held 8 bases outside the gene matches. Germline V gene data show CDR1 as MDHEN and CDR2 as SYDVKM. This CDR3 is 14 amino acids long. CDR3 sequence: CASSDPGQSTEAFF. The CDR3 DNA follows: TGTGCCAGCAGCGACCCGGGACAGAGCACTGAAGCTTTCTTT. Full variable domain (outside the CDR3, taken from reference TRBV28 and TRBJ1-1): DVKVTQSSRYLVKRTGEKVFLECVQDMDHENMFWYRQDPGLGLRLIYFSYDVKMKEKGDIPEGYSVSREKKERFSLILESASTNQTSMYLCASSDPGQSTEAFFGQGTRLTVV.

The J gene is TRBJ1-4, the V gene TRBV15; D perhaps matches TRBD1 (6 bases). Between the trimmed V and J ends, which lost 7 bases and 8 bases, there was a span of 14 bases. CDR1 is LNHNV, CDR2 YYDKDF, per germline (reference sequence). The length of the CDR3 is 13 residues. The CDR3 sequence is CATTEGQREKLFF. The CDR3 DNA reads TGTGCCACCACCGAGGGACAAAGGGAAAAACTGTTTTTT.

This chain joins TRBV3-1 (or the pseudogene TRBV3-2) and TRBJ2-3, with 9 positions matching TRBD2. Germline CDR1 LGHDT, CDR2 YNNKEL (reference sequence). J was trimmed by 3 bases and V by 4 bases; bases with no gene match: 5. This CDR3 spans 15 amino acids. In DNA form, the CDR3 reads TGTGCCAGCAGCCCGGGAGGACTAGCGACAGATACGCAGTATTTT. Translation: CASSPGGLATDTQYF.

This chain uses TRBV5-1 with TRBJ2-2; 10 nucleotides match TRBD2. V shed 2 bases and J 4 bases; nucleotides not matched to a gene: 5. Per the germline V gene, CDR1 is SGHRS and CDR2 is YFSETQ. The CDR3 runs to 16 residues. This chain's CDR3 is CASSFVLAGSTGELFF. The DNA of the CDR3 is TGCGCCAGCAGCTTCGTACTAGCGGGGAGCACCGGGGAGCTGTTTTTT. Looking up the rest from reference TRBV5-1 and TRBJ2-2 gives the full variable domain: KAGVTQTPRYLIKTRGQQVTLSCSPISGHRSVSWYQQTPGQGLQFLFEYFSETQRNKGNFPGRFSGRQFSNSRSEMNVSTLELGDSALYLCASSFVLAGSTGELFFGEGSRLTVL.

This clone appeared once. This chain links TRBV28 with TRBJ2-5; 10 bases map to TRBD2. The germline V gene has CDR1 MDHEN and CDR2 SYDVKM. The ends lost 2 bases at V and 5 bases at J; junction bases unmatched: 5. The CDR3 extends over 15 amino acids. The CDR3 protein is CASSLLAGVSETQYF. The CDR3 bases are TGTGCCAGCAGTTTACTAGCGGGAGTTTCCGAGACCCAGTACTTC.

This chain connects TRBV5-1 to TRBJ2-1, with D maybe TRBD1 (5 bases). The CDR3 covers 13 residues. Trimming took off 3 bases at V and 12 bases at J, with 16 bases between the two ends. Germline values: CDR1 SGHRS, CDR2 YFSETQ. CDR3 sequence reads: CASSSTTVLAQFF. CDR3 bases: TGCGCCAGCAGCTCAACGACAGTATTAGCGCAGTTCTTC.

The DNA for the CDR3 is TGTGCCAGTACCACCAGAACAGGAACGAACACTGAAGCTTTCTTT. This codes for CASTTRTGTNTEAFF. The genes are TRBV19 and TRBJ1-1; D possibly corresponds to TRBD1 (5 bases). V was shortened by 7 bases and J by 1 base, with 16 bases between the two germline ends. Per germline, CDR1 LNHDA and CDR2 SQIVND (reference sequence). The CDR3 loop spans 15 amino acids. Variable domain in full (rest from reference TRBV19 and TRBJ1-1): DGGITQSPKYLFRKEGQNVTLSCEQNLNHDAMYWYRQDPGQGLRLIYYSQIVNDFQKGDIAEGYSVSREKKESFPLTVTSAQKNPTAFYLCASTTRTGTNTEAFFGQGTRLTVV.

The V call is TRBV5-1, the J call TRBJ1-3; the match to TRBD1 covers 9 bases. CDR1 is SGHRS, CDR2 YFSETQ, per germline. The CDR3 length is 15 residues. V lost 5 bases, J lost 3 bases, and 6 bases stayed unmatched. The CDR3 here is CASRAQGAGGNTIYF. The CDR3 DNA reads as TGCGCCAGCAGGGCACAGGGGGCAGGTGGAAACACCATATATTTT.

This chain joins TRBV25-1 and TRBJ2-5; TRBD1 matches at 8 bases. The germline V gene encodes CDR1 MGHDK and CDR2 SYGVNS. The CDR3 contains 14 residues. The V and J ends lost 4 bases and 5 bases, in that order; junction bases with no gene match: 6. The CDR3: CASSGTGGLETQYF. The CDR3 coding sequence is TGTGCCAGCAGTGGCACAGGGGGGTTGGAGACCCAGTACTTC.